This TCR beta chain was obtained from a study of neurological immune-mediated disorders. 5'RACE with 10-nucleotide random UMIs generated the cDNA. TCRdb recomputed calls from the 5' RACE reads with MiXCR, one row per CDR3 protein. This sample has 55,000 to 70,000 distinct CDR3 sequences, with under 5.5% found just once. CDR3 length equals 11 residues. Germline values: CDR1 MDHEN, CDR2 SYDVKM. Only a few counts were recorded for this clonotype. Germline is not matched at one junction end, which may reflect a read error. Source material: PBMCs. This TCR was recovered from a woman between 50 and 59 years old with multiple sclerosis. J is TRBJ1-5 and V is TRBV28; D not resolved. The CDR3 here is CASSTNRAQNF. DNA of the CDR3: TGTGCCAGCAGTACCAATCGAGCCCAGAATTTT.